The source of this T cell receptor (beta chain) is a study of a mutant IDH1 vaccine in newly diagnosed glioma. The overall study: Patients under treatment included about 62% males and approximately 38% females and had a mean age of around 40 years. Earlier care involved radiotherapy, temozolomide, or both, and the majority received both. Study-level results: Of all patients, around 94% showed vaccine-induced immune responses.

Time point here: baseline, week 1 (first vaccination visit). Treatment here: pre-vaccination baseline after standard-of-care therapy. New WHO grade 3 or 4 astrocytomas that were IDH1-mutant and ATRX-lost had been found in donors. Comment on this clone: What it binds is unknown.

Between the trimmed V and J ends, which lost 3 bases and 6 bases, there was a span of 15 bases. Germline values: CDR1 SGHRS, CDR2 YFSETQ. This CDR3 is 14 amino acids long. Clones were sequenced by immunoSEQ multiplex PCR, and TCRdb holds only the in-frame ones, with some missing. The data contain about 16,000 clones, 80% of them singletons. Sequencing used PBMCs, obtained from a glioma patient treated with radiotherapy, temozolomide or both. The rearrangement uses TRBV5-1 and TRBJ1-1; D is undetermined. The source is a man between 35 and 55 years old with glioma. CDR3 sequence reads: CASSSPGSGAEAFF. CDR3 DNA sequence: TGCGCCAGCAGCTCGCCAGGCTCCGGGGCTGAAGCTTTCTTT.